A single sample is the source of the 28 T cell receptor beta chains below, sequenced in a study of blood T cell repertoires in COVID-19. Repertoires were generated with immunoSEQ multiplex PCR, while TCRdb's copy carries only in-frame clones and drops some. The sample lists around 260,000 clones; roughly 90% were seen once. The sequenced sample consisted of peripheral blood. All receptors come from a woman aged 40 to 50 who had recovered from COVID-19.

J is TRBJ2-7 and V is TRBV20-1; 7 bases align to TRBD1. V lost 4 bases and J lost 6; bases outside the gene matches: 0. Germline V gene lookup returns CDR1 DFQATT and CDR2 SNEGSKA (reference sequence). CDR3 length equals 10 residues. The CDR3 reads CSATGGEQYF. As DNA, the CDR3 is TGCAGTGCTACAGGGGGCGAGCAGTACTTC.

V is TRBV7-9 and J is TRBJ2-7; no reliable D call. This CDR3 region has 12 residues. V lost 3 bases to trimming and J lost 4 bases, with 7 bases between them. Germline V gene data show CDR1 as SEHNR and CDR2 as FQNEAQ (reference sequence). CDR3 DNA sequence: TGTGCCAGCAGCTTCTCTTCTTACGAGCAGTACTTC. Its translation is CASSFSSYEQYF.

The chain couples TRBV28 to TRBJ2-7; 8 bases are shared with TRBD2. V shed 10 bases, J shed 0 bases, and the junction held 5 bases outside the gene matches. Germline V gene data show CDR1 as MDHEN and CDR2 as SYDVKM. The CDR3 contains 13 residues. CDR3: CATSSGYSYEQYF. In DNA form, the CDR3 reads TGTGCCACCTCTAGCGGGTACTCCTACGAGCAGTACTTC.

The chain recombines TRBV10-3 with TRBJ2-7; 9 bases fit TRBD1. CDR3 length equals 15 residues. Germline V gene data show CDR1 as ENHRY and CDR2 as SYGVKD. V was pared by 4 bases and J by 4 bases, with 8 bases of the junction left unmatched. The CDR3 DNA is TGTGCCATCAGTGGGACCGGGACAGGGCGGTACGAGCAGTACTTC. This gives the protein CAISGTGTGRYEQYF.

This clone has a single count. The CDR3 here is CASSQGTRIISYEQYF. The CDR3, as DNA: TGTGCCAGCAGCCAGGGCACTAGGATAATTTCCTACGAGCAGTACTTC. The chain is built from TRBV3-1 (or the pseudogene TRBV3-2) and TRBJ2-7; D might be TRBD2 (5 bases). The V end lost 3 bases, the J end lost 1 base, and 16 bases lay between the germline ends. CDR1 and CDR2 (germline): LGHDT, YNNKEL (reference sequence). The CDR3 is 16 amino acids.

The CDR3: CASSILDTQYF. CDR3 DNA sequence: TGTGCCAGCAGTATATTAGATACGCAGTATTTT. The rearrangement links TRBV12-3 or TRBV12-4 to TRBJ2-3; no reliable D call. V gave up 5 bases and J gave up 5 bases, with 5 bases separating them. The length of the CDR3 is 11 residues.

This clone has more than one count but fewer than ten. The V gene is TRBV6-5, the J gene TRBJ2-2; 8 bases align to TRBD2. V was clipped by 5 bases and J by 6 bases; unmatched bases: 8. The CDR3 is made up of 15 amino acids. CDR1 and CDR2 (germline): MNHEY, SVGAGI. The CDR3 is CASSLSGVRAGELFF. The CDR3 region has the DNA TGTGCCAGCAGTCTTAGCGGGGTTAGGGCCGGGGAGCTGTTTTTT.

CDR3 bases: TGTGCCAGCAGTCCCCAACGCGGTCTCACAGATACGCAGTATTTT. The encoded protein is CASSPQRGLTDTQYF. V gene TRBV7-2 combines with J gene TRBJ2-3; D gene uncertain. V lost 6 bases and J 2 bases, leaving 15 bases between the germline ends. Germline CDR1 and CDR2: SGHTA and FQGNSA. This CDR3 region has 15 residues.

The chain has TRBV19 and TRBJ2-3; 9 bases fit TRBD1. The CDR3 runs 16 residues. V dropped 1 base and J dropped 3; count of bases not matched to a gene: 5. Germline V gene lookup returns CDR1 LNHDA and CDR2 SQIVND (reference sequence). CDR3 amino acids: CASSIGGQGGTDTQYF. CDR3 in DNA: TGTGCCAGTAGTATAGGGGGACAGGGCGGTACAGATACGCAGTATTTT.

The V gene is TRBV10-3, the J gene TRBJ1-3, with unresolved D. The CDR3 runs 14 residues. The V and J ends lost 3 bases and 0 bases respectively, with 6 bases between them. Germline CDR1 is ENHRY and CDR2 is SYGVKD. Here the CDR3 reads CAISDAGSGNTIYF. The CDR3, as DNA: TGTGCCATCAGTGACGCAGGCTCTGGAAACACCATATATTTT.

V gene TRBV27 combines with J gene TRBJ2-4; 7 positions match TRBD2. CDR1 is MNHEY and CDR2 is SMNVEV in the germline V gene (reference sequence). The CDR3 is 14 residues long. The junction had 5 bases not matched to a gene; V was cut back by 1 base and J by 8 bases. Here the CDR3 reads CASSLWGGEDIQYF. The CDR3 coding sequence is TGTGCCAGCAGTTTATGGGGAGGGGAGGACATTCAGTACTTC.

The gene calls are TRBV3-1 (or the pseudogene TRBV3-2) and TRBJ2-7; D is undetermined. V shed 4 bases and J shed 1 base, with 17 bases lying between them. The CDR3 runs to 16 residues. The germline V gene encodes CDR1 LGHDT and CDR2 YNNKEL (reference sequence). The CDR3 reads CASSLHAQVESYEQYF. DNA of the CDR3: TGTGCCAGCAGCCTTCACGCCCAGGTTGAATCCTACGAGCAGTACTTC.

By its share, this clone is medium-sized. The chain couples TRBV25-1 to TRBJ2-3; the match to TRBD2 covers 9 bases. The CDR3 extends over 16 amino acids. Germline CDR1 and CDR2: MGHDK and SYGVNS. The ends lost 5 bases at V and 5 bases at J; junction bases unmatched: 11. The CDR3 DNA sequence: TGTGCCAGCAGTTCCCTTAGCGGGAGCCAGGAAGATACGCAGTATTTT. Translating it yields CASSSLSGSQEDTQYF.

The chain joins TRBV21-1 to TRBJ2-5; no check of the table's D call, TRBD2, against the DNA was made. TRBV21-1 corresponds to a pseudogene. This CDR3 spans 16 amino acids. Written as DNA, the CDR3 is TGTGCCAGCAGCAATTTGGGTAGCGGGGCTCAAGAGACCCAGTACTTC. This gives the protein CASSNLGSGAQETQYF.

This clone occurred many times. The chain employs TRBV7-9 and TRBJ2-2; 8 bases agree with TRBD2. Germline-derived CDR1 and CDR2 are SEHNR and FQNEAQ (reference sequence). V shed 0 bases and J 7 bases; nucleotides not matched to a gene: 10. The CDR3 is made up of 17 amino acids. The CDR3 nucleotides read TGTGCCAGCAGCTTAGCGTATCCTAGCGGGCTCATCGGGGAGCTGTTTTTT. Translation gives CASSLAYPSGLIGELFF. The full variable domain, its missing parts supplied by reference TRBV7-9 and TRBJ2-2, is DTGVSQNPRHKITKRGQNVTFRCDPISEHNRLYWYRQTLGQGPEFLTYFQNEAQLEKSRLLSDRFSAERPKGSFSTLEIQRTEQGDSAMYLCASSLAYPSGLIGELFFGEGSRLTVL.

The chain links TRBV5-1 to TRBJ2-1; D remains unclear. V was clipped by 0 bases and J by 0 bases, with 7 bases between them. The CDR3 length is 15 residues. Germline loops: CDR1 SGHRS, CDR2 YFSETQ. DNA for the CDR3: TGCGCCAGCAGCTTGGCGAGTAGCTCCTACAATGAGCAGTTCTTC. This encodes CASSLASSSYNEQFF.

The chain has TRBV5-1 and TRBJ2-5; 12 bases agree with TRBD2. V lost 8 bases, J lost 2 bases, and 1 base stayed unmatched. The germline V gene has CDR1 SGHRS and CDR2 YFSETQ. This CDR3 is 13 amino acids long. The CDR3, as DNA: TGCGCCAGTACTAGCGGGGGGCAAGAGACCCAGTACTTC. Encoded protein: CASTSGGQETQYF.

This chain connects TRBV27 to TRBJ2-2, with D possibly TRBD1 on 5 matching bases. This CDR3 contains 15 residues. Germline CDR1 is MNHEY and CDR2 is SMNVEV (reference sequence). V dropped 2 bases and J dropped 3 bases, with 10 bases sitting between them. The CDR3 DNA reads as TGTGCCAGCAGTTTAAGGGGCGCCGACACCGGGGAGCTGTTTTTT. Protein product: CASSLRGADTGELFF.

The chain recombines TRBV3-1 (or the pseudogene TRBV3-2) with TRBJ2-3, with 11 bases aligning to TRBD2. Germline assignment: CDR1 LGHDT and CDR2 YNNKEL (reference sequence). The CDR3 loop spans 17 amino acids. After removal of 1 base from V and 3 bases from J, the junction contained 6 bases not matched to a gene. Here the CDR3 DNA reads TGTGCCAGCAGCCAAGCGGGACTAGCGGTGGGGACAGATACGCAGTATTTT. It yields the protein CASSQAGLAVGTDTQYF.

This clone was recorded once. The J gene is TRBJ2-1, the V gene TRBV27; TRBD2 matches 10 bases. J gave up 2 bases and V 3 bases, and 4 bases lay outside the gene matches. From germline, CDR1 is MNHEY and CDR2 SMNVEV (reference sequence). The CDR3 has 16 amino acids. CDR3 sequence: CASSFSSGSAYNEQFF. The CDR3 DNA sequence: TGTGCCAGCAGTTTCTCTAGCGGGAGTGCCTACAATGAGCAGTTCTTC.

The chain couples TRBV29-1 to TRBJ1-2; TRBD1 matches 8 bases. The CDR3 length is 13 residues. Trimming at V came to 3 bases and at J to 4 bases, leaving 4 bases not matched to a gene. Germline V gene data show CDR1 as SQVTM and CDR2 as ANQGSEA. In DNA form, the CDR3 reads TGCAGCGTTGAGGGGACAGGCCCCTATGGCTACACCTTC. It codes for CSVEGTGPYGYTF.

This clone has just a few counts. CDR3 sequence reads: CAWSGGGSNQPQHF. The CDR3 nucleotides are TGTGCCTGGAGTGGCGGGGGAAGCAATCAGCCCCAGCATTTT. The V gene is TRBV30, the J gene TRBJ1-5; TRBD1 is a possible D gene (5 bases). The V and J ends lost 1 base and 1 base respectively, with 8 bases between them. The CDR3 covers 14 residues. Germline CDR1 GTSNPN, CDR2 SVGIG (reference sequence).

The chain recombines TRBV7-8 with TRBJ2-3, with a possible D match to TRBD2 (6 bases). CDR3 length: 16 residues. Trimming took 8 bases from V and 0 from J, leaving 18 bases between them. CDR1 is SGHVS and CDR2 is FQNEAQ in the germline V gene. For the CDR3, the DNA is TGTGCCAGCTTGCCTGGGCGGGGAAAGAGCACAGATACGCAGTATTTT. It translates to CASLPGRGKSTDTQYF.

This chain links TRBV30 with TRBJ1-1; 11 nucleotides match TRBD1. CDR3 length: 14 amino acids. Germline V lookup: CDR1 GTSNPN, CDR2 SVGIG (reference sequence). Trimming removed 1 base from V and 5 bases from J; junction bases left unmatched: 3. CDR3 nucleotides: TGTGCCTGGAGTGGCGGGACAGGGGGAACTGAAGCTTTCTTT. Protein product: CAWSGGTGGTEAFF.

The chain recombines TRBV5-1 with TRBJ2-3, with TRBD2 matching 9 bases. The V and J ends lost 0 bases and 3 bases, in that order; junction bases with no gene match: 11. Per the germline V gene, CDR1 is SGHRS and CDR2 is YFSETQ. This CDR3 contains 18 residues. The CDR3 loop is CASSLALVAGEGTDTQYF. The CDR3 nucleotides read TGCGCCAGCAGCTTGGCCCTGGTAGCGGGAGAGGGAACAGATACGCAGTATTTT.

The table lists this clone with a few counts. V usage is TRBV14 and J usage is TRBJ2-2; D is perhaps TRBD1 (6 bases). Per the germline V gene, CDR1 is SGHDN and CDR2 is FVKESK. There are 18 residues in the CDR3. V was clipped by 5 bases and J by 3 bases, with 22 bases between them. CDR3 nucleotides: TGTGCCAGCAGCGGCCCCACCTGGGGGACACGAGACACCGGGGAGCTGTTTTTT. This codes for CASSGPTWGTRDTGELFF. Using reference TRBV14 and TRBJ2-2 for the parts outside the CDR3, the full variable domain is EAGVTQFPSHSVIEKGQTVTLRCDPISGHDNLYWYRRVMGKEIKFLLHFVKESKQDESGMPNNRFLAERTGGTYSTLKVQPAELEDSGVYFCASSGPTWGTRDTGELFFGEGSRLTVL.

This chain joins TRBV7-6 and TRBJ2-1; D might be TRBD2 (6 bases). The germline V and J ends were trimmed by 4 bases and 4 bases, with 17 bases remaining between them. The CDR3 totals 16 residues. Germline-derived CDR1 and CDR2 are SGHVS and FNYEAQ. The CDR3 spells CASSSGYGTSYNEQFF. CDR3 DNA: TGTGCCAGCAGCTCGGGATACGGGACTTCATACAATGAGCAGTTCTTC.

The chain uses TRBV24-1 and TRBJ2-7, with D tentatively TRBD1 (5 bases). Germline values: CDR1 KGHDR, CDR2 SFDVKD. The CDR3 spans 12 residues. V lost 4 bases, J lost 12 bases, and 15 bases lay in between. This CDR3 is CATSDRDSVPYF. The CDR3 DNA sequence: TGTGCCACCAGTGACCGCGACAGTGTTCCGTACTTC.